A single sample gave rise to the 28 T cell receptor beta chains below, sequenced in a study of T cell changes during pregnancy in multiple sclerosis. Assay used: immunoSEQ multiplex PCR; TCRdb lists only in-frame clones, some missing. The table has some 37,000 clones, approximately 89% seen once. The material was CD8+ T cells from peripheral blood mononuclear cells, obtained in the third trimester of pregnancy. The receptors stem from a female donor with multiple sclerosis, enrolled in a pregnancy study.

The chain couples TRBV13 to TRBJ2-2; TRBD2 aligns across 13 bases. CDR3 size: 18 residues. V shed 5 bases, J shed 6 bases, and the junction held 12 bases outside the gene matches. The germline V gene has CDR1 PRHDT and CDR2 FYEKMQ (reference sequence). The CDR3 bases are TGTGCCAGCAGCCTCGGACTAGCGGGAGTGTTGTTTTCCGGGGAGCTGTTTTTT. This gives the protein CASSLGLAGVLFSGELFF.

CDR3 sequence reads: CASSATGSNQPQHF. For the CDR3, the DNA is TGTGCCAGCAGTGCGACAGGTAGCAATCAGCCCCAGCATTTT. The chain recombines TRBV9 with TRBJ1-5; TRBD1 might be the D (6 bases). The germline V gene encodes CDR1 SGDLS and CDR2 YYNGEE. The CDR3 contains 14 residues. V lost 5 bases to trimming and J lost 0 bases, with 9 bases between them.

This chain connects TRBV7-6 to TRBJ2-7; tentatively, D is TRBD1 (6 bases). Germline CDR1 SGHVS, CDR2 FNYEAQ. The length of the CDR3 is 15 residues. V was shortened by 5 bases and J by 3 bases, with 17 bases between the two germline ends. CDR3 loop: CASSPEDSPNYEQYF. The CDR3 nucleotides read TGTGCCAGCAGCCCAGAGGACAGCCCGAACTACGAGCAGTACTTC. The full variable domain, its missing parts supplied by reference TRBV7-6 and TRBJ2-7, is GAGVSQSPRYKVTKRGQDVALRCDPISGHVSLYWYRQALGQGPEFLTYFNYEAQQDKSGLPNDRFSAERPEGSISTLTIQRTEQRDSAMYRCASSPEDSPNYEQYFGPGTRLTVT.

DNA of the CDR3: TGTGCCAGTAGTATAGACCAAACCAGGGGAGTCGATCAGCCCCAGCATTTT. Translated: CASSIDQTRGVDQPQHF. The V gene is TRBV19, the J gene TRBJ1-5; possible D gene TRBD1, 6 bases. Trimming removed 0 bases at V and 5 bases at J, with 17 bases between. Germline loops: CDR1 LNHDA, CDR2 SQIVND (reference sequence). This CDR3 is 17 amino acids long. Supplemented by reference TRBV19 and TRBJ1-5, the full variable domain reads DGGITQSPKYLFRKEGQNVTLSCEQNLNHDAMYWYRQDPGQGLRLIYYSQIVNDFQKGDIAEGYSVSREKKESFPLTVTSAQKNPTAFYLCASSIDQTRGVDQPQHFGDGTRLSIL.

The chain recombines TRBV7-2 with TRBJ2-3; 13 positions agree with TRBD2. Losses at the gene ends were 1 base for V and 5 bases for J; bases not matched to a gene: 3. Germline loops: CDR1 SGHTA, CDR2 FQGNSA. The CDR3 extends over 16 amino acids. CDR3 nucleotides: TGTGCCAGCAGCTTAGAAACTAGCGGGGGGGTAGATACGCAGTATTTT. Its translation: CASSLETSGGVDTQYF. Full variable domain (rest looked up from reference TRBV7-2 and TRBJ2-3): GAGVSQSPSNKVTEKGKDVELRCDPISGHTALYWYRQSLGQGLEFLIYFQGNSAPDKSGLPSDRFSAERTGGSVSTLTIQRTQQEDSAVYLCASSLETSGGVDTQYFGPGTRLTVL.

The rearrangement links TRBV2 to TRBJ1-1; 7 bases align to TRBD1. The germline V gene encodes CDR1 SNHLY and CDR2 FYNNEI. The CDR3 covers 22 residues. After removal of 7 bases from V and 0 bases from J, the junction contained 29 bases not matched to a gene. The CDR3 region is CASILSGTGDSSRGRLNTEAFF. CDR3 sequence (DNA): TGTGCCAGCATCCTTTCGGGCACAGGGGATAGTTCAAGGGGACGACTGAACACTGAAGCTTTCTTT.

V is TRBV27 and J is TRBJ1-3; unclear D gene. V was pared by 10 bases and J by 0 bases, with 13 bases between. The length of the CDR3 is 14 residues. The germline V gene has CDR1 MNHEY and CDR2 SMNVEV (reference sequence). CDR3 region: CAKKPGFSGNTIYF. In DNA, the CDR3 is TGTGCCAAAAAACCGGGGTTCTCTGGAAACACCATATATTTT.

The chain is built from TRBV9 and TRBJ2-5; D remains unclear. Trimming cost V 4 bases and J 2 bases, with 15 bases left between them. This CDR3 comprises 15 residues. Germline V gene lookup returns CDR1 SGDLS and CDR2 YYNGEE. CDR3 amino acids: CASSSPSGRQETQYF. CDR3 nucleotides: TGTGCCAGCAGCTCTCCTTCGGGTCGTCAAGAGACCCAGTACTTC.

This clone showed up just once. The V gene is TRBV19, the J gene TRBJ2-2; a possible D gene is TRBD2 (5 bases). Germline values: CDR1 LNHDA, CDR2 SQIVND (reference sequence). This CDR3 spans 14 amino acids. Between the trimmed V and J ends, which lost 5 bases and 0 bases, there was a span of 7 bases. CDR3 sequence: CASSWRANTGELFF. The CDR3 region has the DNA TGTGCCAGTAGTTGGCGGGCGAACACCGGGGAGCTGTTTTTT.

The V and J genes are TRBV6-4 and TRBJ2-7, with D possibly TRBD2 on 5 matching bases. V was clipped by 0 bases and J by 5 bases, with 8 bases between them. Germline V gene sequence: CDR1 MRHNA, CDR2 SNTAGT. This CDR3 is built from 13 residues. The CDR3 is CASSDSPGDEQYF. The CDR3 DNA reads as TGTGCCAGCAGTGACTCTCCCGGGGACGAGCAGTACTTC.

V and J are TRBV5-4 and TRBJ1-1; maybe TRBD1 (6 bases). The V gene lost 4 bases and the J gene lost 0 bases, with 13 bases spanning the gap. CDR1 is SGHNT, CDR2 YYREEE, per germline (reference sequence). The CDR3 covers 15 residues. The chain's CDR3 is CASSHGTLLNTEAFF. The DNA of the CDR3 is TGTGCCAGCAGCCACGGGACACTCCTGAACACTGAAGCTTTCTTT.

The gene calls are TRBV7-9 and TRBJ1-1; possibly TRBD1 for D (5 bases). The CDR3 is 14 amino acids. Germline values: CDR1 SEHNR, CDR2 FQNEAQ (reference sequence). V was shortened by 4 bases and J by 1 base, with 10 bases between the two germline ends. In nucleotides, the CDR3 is TGTGCCAGCAGCTCGACAGCCAAGAACACTGAAGCTTTCTTT. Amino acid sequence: CASSSTAKNTEAFF.

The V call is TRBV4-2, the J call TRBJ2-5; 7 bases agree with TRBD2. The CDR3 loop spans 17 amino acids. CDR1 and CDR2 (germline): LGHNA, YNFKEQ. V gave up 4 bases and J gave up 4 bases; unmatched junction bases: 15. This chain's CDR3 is CASSPNPGLPARETQYF. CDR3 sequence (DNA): TGTGCCAGCAGCCCGAACCCGGGACTACCGGCACGAGAGACCCAGTACTTC.

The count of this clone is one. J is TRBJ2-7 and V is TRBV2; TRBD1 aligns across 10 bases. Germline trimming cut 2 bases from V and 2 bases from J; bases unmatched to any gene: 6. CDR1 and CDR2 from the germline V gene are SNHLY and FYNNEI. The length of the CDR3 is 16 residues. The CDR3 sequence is CASSELATGGPYEQYF. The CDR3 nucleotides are TGTGCCAGCAGTGAATTGGCGACAGGGGGCCCCTACGAGCAGTACTTC. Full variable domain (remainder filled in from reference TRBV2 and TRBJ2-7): EPEVTQTPSHQVTQMGQEVILRCVPISNHLYFYWYRQILGQKVEFLVSFYNNEISEKSEIFDDQFSVERPDGSNFTLKIRSTKLEDSAMYFCASSELATGGPYEQYFGPGTRLTVT.

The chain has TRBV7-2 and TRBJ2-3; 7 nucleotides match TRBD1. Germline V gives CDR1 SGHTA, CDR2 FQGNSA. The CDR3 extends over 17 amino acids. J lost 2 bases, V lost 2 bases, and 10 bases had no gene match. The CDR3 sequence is CASSLPRGQFFTDTQYF. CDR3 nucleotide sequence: TGTGCCAGCAGCTTACCTCGGGGACAGTTTTTCACAGATACGCAGTATTTT.

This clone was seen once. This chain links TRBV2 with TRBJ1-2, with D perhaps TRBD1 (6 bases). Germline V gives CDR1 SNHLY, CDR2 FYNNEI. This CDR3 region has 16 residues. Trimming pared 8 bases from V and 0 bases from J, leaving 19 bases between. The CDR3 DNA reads TGTGCCAGCGAAGCCTGGGACGACAGGACTAACTATGGCTACACCTTC. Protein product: CASEAWDDRTNYGYTF.

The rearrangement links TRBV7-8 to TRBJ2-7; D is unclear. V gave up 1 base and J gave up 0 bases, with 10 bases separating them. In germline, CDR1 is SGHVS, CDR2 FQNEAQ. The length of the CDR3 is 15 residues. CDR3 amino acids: CASSLVPGSSYEQYF. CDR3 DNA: TGTGCCAGCAGCTTAGTTCCGGGTAGCTCCTACGAGCAGTACTTC.

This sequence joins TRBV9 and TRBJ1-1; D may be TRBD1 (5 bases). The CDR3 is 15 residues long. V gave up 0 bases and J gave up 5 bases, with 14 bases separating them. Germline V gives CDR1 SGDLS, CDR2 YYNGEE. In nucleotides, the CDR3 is TGTGCCAGCAGCGTAGGCTTGATAGGGGCAACTGAAGCTTTCTTT. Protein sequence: CASSVGLIGATEAFF.

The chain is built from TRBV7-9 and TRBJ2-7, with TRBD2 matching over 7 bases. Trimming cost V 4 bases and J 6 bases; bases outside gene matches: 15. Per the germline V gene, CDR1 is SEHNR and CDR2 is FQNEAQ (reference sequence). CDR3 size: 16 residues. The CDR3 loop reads CASSSNRDGRRFEQYF. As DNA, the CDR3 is TGTGCCAGCAGCTCGAATAGGGACGGGAGGAGGTTCGAGCAGTACTTC. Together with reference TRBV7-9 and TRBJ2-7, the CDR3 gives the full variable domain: DTGVSQNPRHKITKRGQNVTFRCDPISEHNRLYWYRQTLGQGPEFLTYFQNEAQLEKSRLLSDRFSAERPKGSFSTLEIQRTEQGDSAMYLCASSSNRDGRRFEQYFGPGTRLTVT.

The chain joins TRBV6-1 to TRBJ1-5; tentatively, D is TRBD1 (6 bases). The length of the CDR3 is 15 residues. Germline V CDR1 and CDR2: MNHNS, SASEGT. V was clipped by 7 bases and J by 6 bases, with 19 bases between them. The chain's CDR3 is CASTSGEGGGQPQHF. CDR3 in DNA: TGTGCCAGCACCTCAGGGGAGGGCGGCGGTCAGCCCCAGCATTTT.

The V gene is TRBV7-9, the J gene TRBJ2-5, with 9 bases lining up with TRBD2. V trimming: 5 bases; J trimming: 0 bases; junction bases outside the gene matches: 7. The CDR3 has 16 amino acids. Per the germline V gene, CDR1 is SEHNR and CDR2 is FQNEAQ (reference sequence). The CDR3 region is CASSPGRLADQETQYF. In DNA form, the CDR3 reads TGTGCCAGCAGCCCCGGGCGACTAGCGGACCAAGAGACCCAGTACTTC.

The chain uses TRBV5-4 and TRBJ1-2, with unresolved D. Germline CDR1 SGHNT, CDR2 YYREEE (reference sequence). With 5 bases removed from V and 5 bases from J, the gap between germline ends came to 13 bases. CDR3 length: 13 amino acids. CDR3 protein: CASSFDNGYGYTF. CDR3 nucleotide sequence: TGTGCCAGCAGTTTTGACAACGGATATGGCTACACCTTC.

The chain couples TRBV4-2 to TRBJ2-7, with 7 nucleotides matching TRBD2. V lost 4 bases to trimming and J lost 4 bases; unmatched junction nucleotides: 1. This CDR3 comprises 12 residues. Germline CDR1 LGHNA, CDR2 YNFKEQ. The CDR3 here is CASSPGGYEQYF. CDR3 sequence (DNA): TGTGCCAGCAGCCCCGGGGGGTACGAGCAGTACTTC.

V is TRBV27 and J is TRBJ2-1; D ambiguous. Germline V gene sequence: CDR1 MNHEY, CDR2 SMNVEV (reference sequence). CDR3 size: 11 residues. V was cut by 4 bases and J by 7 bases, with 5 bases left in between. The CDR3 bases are TGTGCCAGCAGTTGGCTTAATGAGCAGTTCTTC. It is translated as CASSWLNEQFF.

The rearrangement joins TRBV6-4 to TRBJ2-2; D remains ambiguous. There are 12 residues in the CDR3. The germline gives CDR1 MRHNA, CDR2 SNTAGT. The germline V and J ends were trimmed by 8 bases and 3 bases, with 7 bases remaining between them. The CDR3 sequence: CASGEHTGELFF. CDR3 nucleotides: TGTGCCAGCGGAGAACACACCGGGGAGCTGTTTTTT.

CDR3 sequence (DNA): TGTGCCAGCAGCTTAAATCCAGGCGTAAGCACAGATACGCAGTATTTT. Protein product: CASSLNPGVSTDTQYF. The J gene is TRBJ2-3, the V gene TRBV7-3; no clear D. V dropped 1 base and J dropped 0 bases, with 11 bases sitting between them. Germline-derived CDR1 and CDR2 are SGHTA and FQGTGA. The CDR3 is 16 amino acids.

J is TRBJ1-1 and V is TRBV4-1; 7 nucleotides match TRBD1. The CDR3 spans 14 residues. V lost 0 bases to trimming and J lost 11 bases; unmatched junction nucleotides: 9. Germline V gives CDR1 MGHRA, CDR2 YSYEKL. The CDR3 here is CASSQDVGGVEAFF. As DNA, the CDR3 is TGCGCCAGCAGCCAAGATGTAGGGGGCGTGGAGGCTTTCTTT.

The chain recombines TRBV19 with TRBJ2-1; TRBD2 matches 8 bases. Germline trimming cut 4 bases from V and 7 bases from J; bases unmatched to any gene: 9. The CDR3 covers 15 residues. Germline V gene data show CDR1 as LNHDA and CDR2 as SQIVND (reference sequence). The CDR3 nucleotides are TGTGCCAGTAGTAACTCGGGACTAGTCTCTAATGAGCAGTTCTTC. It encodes CASSNSGLVSNEQFF. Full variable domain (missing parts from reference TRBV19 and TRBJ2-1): DGGITQSPKYLFRKEGQNVTLSCEQNLNHDAMYWYRQDPGQGLRLIYYSQIVNDFQKGDIAEGYSVSREKKESFPLTVTSAQKNPTAFYLCASSNSGLVSNEQFFGPGTRLTVL.